This T cell receptor (beta chain) was captured by sequencing in a study of blood T cell repertoires in COVID-19. About the research overall: The United States, Italy and Spain provided the acute and convalescent COVID-19 samples. The cDNA or gDNA used as material had been derived from T cells, B-cell-depleted T cells, or PBMCs.

Per the study methods: Estimation of nucleated cell counts relied on the amplification of reference gene primers. The repertoire was sequenced with immunoSEQ multiplex PCR; TCRdb's copy has only in-frame clones and lacks some. That table furnishes V, J and clone size, whereas the DNA furnished D and trimming. The profile covers more than 300,000 clones, with around 86% appearing a single time and about 6% taken by the ten largest. This CDR3 has 15 amino acids. CDR1 is MNHEY, CDR2 SVGAGI, per germline. The ends lost 0 bases at V and 5 bases at J; junction bases unmatched: 5. The sequence was collected from a woman aged 45-65 years with COVID-19, enrolled during active disease. V is TRBV6-5 and J is TRBJ1-1; TRBD1 aligns across 8 bases. Sequences were obtained from peripheral blood. The CDR3 region has the DNA TGTGCCAGCAGTTACTCGAAACAGGGGGGAACTGAAGCTTTCTTT. It specifies CASSYSKQGGTEAFF.